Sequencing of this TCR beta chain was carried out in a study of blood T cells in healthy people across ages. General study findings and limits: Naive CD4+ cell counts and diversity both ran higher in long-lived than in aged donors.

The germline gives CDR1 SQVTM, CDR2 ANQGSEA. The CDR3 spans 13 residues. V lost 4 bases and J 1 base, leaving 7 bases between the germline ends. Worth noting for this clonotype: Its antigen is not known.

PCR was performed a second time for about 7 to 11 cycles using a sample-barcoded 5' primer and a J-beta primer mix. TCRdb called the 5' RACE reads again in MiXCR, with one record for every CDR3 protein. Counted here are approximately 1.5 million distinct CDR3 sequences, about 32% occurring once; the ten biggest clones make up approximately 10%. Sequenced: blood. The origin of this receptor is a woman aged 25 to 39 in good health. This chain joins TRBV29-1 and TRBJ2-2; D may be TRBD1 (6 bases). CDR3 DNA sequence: TGCAGCGTTGCAGGGGAGAACACCGGGGAGCTGTTTTTT. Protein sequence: CSVAGENTGELFF.